This TCR beta chain was identified during a study of PD-1 blockade in classical Hodgkin lymphoma. Study-level findings and limits: Why repertoires differed is undefined; disease activity or prior therapy possibly contributed. It was CD4+ TCR diversity, not CD8+, that rose significantly by C4D1. Reported baseline diversity: healthy donors highest, relapsed/refractory patients lowest.

No patient escaped relapse after autologous stem cell transplantation, and brentuximab vedotin exposure varied. Complete response, partial response or progressive disease constituted the best response categories observed. Clones were sequenced by immunoSEQ multiplex PCR, and TCRdb holds only the in-frame ones, with some missing. Here the sample spans 15,000 to 20,000 clones, about two thirds being singletons. With regard to this clone: Its specificity is unknown.

The CDR3 is 14 amino acids. Per germline, CDR1 LNHNV and CDR2 YYDKDF (reference sequence). The V end was cut by 0 bases, the J end by 9 bases, with 9 bases between. Sequenced material: peripheral blood mononuclear cells (PBMCs), taken before the second cycle of nivolumab. The J gene is TRBJ1-6, the V gene TRBV15; no definite D call. This TCR was recovered from a human donor with classical Hodgkin lymphoma. For the CDR3, the DNA is TGTGCCACCAGCAGAGAGGGCAGGACTTCACCCCTCCACTTT. Amino acid sequence: CATSREGRTSPLHF.